Below, 7 T cell receptor beta chains from the same sample are listed, as sequenced in a study of early T cells in non-severe SARS-CoV-2 infection. Each CDR3 protein gets one entry after TCRdb re-called the 5' RACE reads with MiXCR. The sample contains approximately 80,000 distinct CDR3 sequences, approximately 11% of which appear only once. Here the sequenced sample was whole blood, taken at baseline. The receptors here all came from an adult who was a healthcare worker with PCR-confirmed SARS-CoV-2 infection or an uninfected control (not recorded which).

The V call is TRBV10-3, the J call TRBJ1-1, with D uncertain. Trimming cost V 0 bases and J 4 bases, with 3 bases left between them. Germline CDR1 and CDR2: ENHRY and SYGVKD. The CDR3 consists of 12 residues. In DNA, the CDR3 is TGTGCCATCAGTGAGTCAGTCACTGAAGCTTTCTTT. This codes for CAISESVTEAFF.

This clonotype was found a few times. The chain carries TRBV28 and TRBJ2-2; D is ambiguous. Between the trimmed V and J ends, which lost 1 base and 7 bases, there was a span of 4 bases. CDR1 is MDHEN, CDR2 SYDVKM, per germline. The CDR3 totals 12 residues. The CDR3 DNA is TGTGCCAGCAGTTTATTGTTCGGGGAGCTGTTTTTT. It encodes CASSLLFGELFF.

This clonotype has more than one count but fewer than ten. The chain is built from TRBV2 and TRBJ2-3; D is ambiguous. The CDR3 has 13 residues. CDR1 and CDR2 (germline): SNHLY, FYNNEI. V was clipped by 6 bases and J by 1 base, with 8 bases between them. CDR3 residues: CASRNQRTDTQYF. In DNA form, the CDR3 reads TGTGCCAGCAGGAACCAACGCACAGATACGCAGTATTTT.

This clonotype was counted at least ten times. The chain has TRBV6-2 or TRBV6-3 and TRBJ2-2; possibly TRBD1 for D (5 bases). Germline values: CDR1 MNHEY, CDR2 SVGEGT. The CDR3 loop spans 14 amino acids. V lost 0 bases to trimming and J lost 6 bases, with 8 bases between them. The CDR3 is CASSYSQGPGELFF. The CDR3 nucleotides read TGTGCCAGCAGTTACTCGCAGGGCCCCGGGGAGCTGTTTTTT.

This clonotype was found many times. This rearrangement joins TRBV29-1 to TRBJ1-5; D is unresolved. Trimming removed 6 bases at V and 4 bases at J, with 13 bases between. Germline CDR1 reads SQVTM; CDR2 reads ANQGSEA. The CDR3 spans 13 residues. In DNA, the CDR3 is TGCAGCGTGGGTTCTACGTCGAATCAGCCCCAGCATTTT. Translation gives CSVGSTSNQPQHF.

In its sample, this clonotype was seen a few times. J is TRBJ2-5 and V is TRBV7-2; D unclear. This CDR3 has 12 residues. Trimming cost V 5 bases and J 3 bases, with 7 bases left between them. Germline CDR1 reads SGHTA; CDR2 reads FQGNSA. CDR3 nucleotides: TGTGCCAGCAGCCAGCCCGAAGAGACCCAGTACTTC. It is translated as CASSQPEETQYF.

This clonotype was counted at least ten times. This chain joins TRBV3-1 and TRBJ2-7, with 7 bases that match TRBD1. Germline values: CDR1 LGHDT, CDR2 YNNKEL (reference sequence). The CDR3 totals 13 residues. Trimming at V came to 5 bases and at J to 9 bases, leaving 10 bases not matched to a gene. The CDR3 sequence: CASSSGQDLPQYF. CDR3 sequence (DNA): TGTGCCAGCAGCTCCGGACAGGACCTACCGCAGTACTTC.